A selection of T cell receptor beta chains follows, all from one sample in a study of cytomegalovirus exposure and HLA in healthy donors. The repertoire was sequenced with immunoSEQ multiplex PCR; TCRdb's copy has only in-frame clones and lacks some. Among 140,000 or so clones, roughly 78% were seen once, and the ten largest hold just under 3%. Sequenced: PBMCs. Receptors were obtained from a female donor in good health and CMV-seronegative. Both conserved end residues are part of each CDR3.

TRBJ1-4,TRBV5-4,13,CASSLSGREKLFF
TRBJ2-2,TRBV5-4,16,CASSPPGTGGSGELFF
TRBJ2-3,TRBV5-6,14,CASSLQGRTDTQYF
TRBJ2-7,TRBV13,15,CASSSAGGDEGEQYF
TRBJ1-2,TRBV6-4,14,CASSPGVVGYGYTF
TRBJ1-2,TRBV19,11,CASSTTYGYTF
TRBJ1-5,TRBV7-6,20,CASSLNPGQGVGYGNQPQHF
TRBJ1-2,TRBV30,12,CAWKELGNGYPF
TRBJ1-5,TRBV6-1,15,CASSEVAGGNQPQHF
TRBJ1-4,TRBV10-3,15,CAISQGEVTNEKLFF
TRBJ1-1,TRBV10-2,15,CASSSIVSGEAEAFF
TRBJ1-2,TRBV5-5,14,CASSRDTFRDGYTF
TRBJ1-5,TRBV6-1,15,CASSEPTGHNQPQHF
TRBJ1-5,TRBV19,18,CASSARPGVPNFNQPQHF
TRBJ1-1,TRBV5-1,14,CASSWDIRNTEAFF
TRBJ2-6,TRBV9,15,CASSPQGSGANVLTF
TRBJ2-5,TRBV5-4,14,CASSAGLNQETQYF
TRBJ2-3,TRBV5-1,17,CASSSPDLAGGKDTQYF